Included here is one T cell receptor (beta chain) sequence, with context. This record comes from a study of PD-1 blockade in classical Hodgkin lymphoma. Exposure to brentuximab vedotin varied, and each patient had relapsed following autologous stem cell transplantation. The method was immunoSEQ multiplex PCR; TCRdb's version includes in-frame clones alone and lacks a portion of them. The repertoire holds 30,000 to 35,000 clones, with roughly four fifths as singletons. The CDR3 runs to 11 residues. The V end was cut by 5 bases, the J end by 8 bases, with 6 bases between. Germline values: CDR1 SEHNR, CDR2 FQNEAQ (reference sequence).

The source was peripheral blood mononuclear cells (PBMCs), collected at baseline. The TCR originated in a human donor with classical Hodgkin lymphoma. The chain employs TRBV7-9 and TRBJ1-4, with D unclear. In nucleotides, the CDR3 is TGTGCCAGCAGCCCAGGCGAAAAACTGTTTTTT. Residues: CASSPGEKLFF.